This is a list of T cell receptor beta chains from one sample in a study of PD-1 blockade in classical Hodgkin lymphoma. The protocol was immunoSEQ multiplex PCR, while the TCRdb copy is restricted to in-frame clones and leaves out a portion. The sample contains approximately 65,000 clones, more than 70% of which appear only once. The starting material was peripheral blood mononuclear cells (PBMCs), obtained at baseline. The receptors derive from a human donor with classical Hodgkin lymphoma. Both conserved end residues are part of each CDR3. The order of the fields is clone size, D gene, J gene, V gene, CDR3 DNA, CDR3 protein. The D gene is left open where the match is weak. Not every row has a clone size; where given, it reads once, few, many or a size class.

NA | TRBD2 | TRBJ2-1 | TRBV5-1 | TGCGCCAGCAGGGGAACTAGCGGATCGAGCAATGAGCAGTTCTTC | CASRGTSGSSNEQFF
NA | NA | TRBJ1-2 | TRBV6-5 | TGTGCCAGCAGCCCCGGGACCGCCACGTCCTATGGCTACACCTTC | CASSPGTATSYGYTF
NA | NA | TRBJ2-5 | TRBV7-2 | TGTGCCAGCAGCTTCGGGCCTCAAGAGACCCAGTACTTC | CASSFGPQETQYF
NA | NA | TRBJ2-5 | TRBV7-8 | TGTGCCAGCAGCCAACCAAACCCCAGGGAGACCCAGTACTTC | CASSQPNPRETQYF
NA | NA | TRBJ2-5 | TRBV6-5 | TGTGCCAGCAGTTCCTTAAACGGGGAGACCCAGTACTTC | CASSSLNGETQYF
NA | NA | TRBJ1-1 | TRBV30 | TGTGCCTGGAGTGTACAAGGGCGGACTGAAGCTTTCTTT | CAWSVQGRTEAFF
NA | TRBD1 | TRBJ2-7 | TRBV5-1 | TGCGCCAGCAGTGCCGGACAGGGCGAGCAGTACTTC | CASSAGQGEQYF
NA | TRBD1 | TRBJ2-7 | TRBV5-4 | TGTGCCAGCAGCTCCGGGACAGGGACCACCTACGAGCAGTACTTC | CASSSGTGTTYEQYF
few | TRBD1 | TRBJ1-5 | TRBV7-9 | TGTGCCAGCAGCTCGGGACAGGGAGATCAGCCCCAGCATTTT | CASSSGQGDQPQHF
NA | NA | TRBJ1-2 | TRBV7-8 | TGTGCCAGCAGCTTACTACAGTACGGCTACACCTTC | CASSLLQYGYTF
NA | TRBD1 | TRBJ1-5 | TRBV7-9 | TGTGCCAGCAGCTTTGGGACAGGGGTCAATCAGCCCCAGCATTTT | CASSFGTGVNQPQHF
NA | TRBD2 | TRBJ2-7 | TRBV4-3 | TGCGCCAGCAGCCAAGGGACTAGCGGGGGGGACGCCTACGAGCAGTACTTC | CASSQGTSGGDAYEQYF
few | TRBD2 | TRBJ2-7 | TRBV4-2 | TGTGCCAGCAGCCAAGGGGAAGGACTAGCCTACGAGCAGTACTTC | CASSQGEGLAYEQYF
NA | TRBD1 | TRBJ2-5 | TRBV6-5 | TGTGCCAGCAGTGGGGACAGGGTAATGGAGACCCAGTACTTC | CASSGDRVMETQYF
NA | NA | TRBJ2-7 | TRBV6-5 | TGTGCCAGCAGTTACGGGCAGAATCCGGGCGAGCAGTACTTC | CASSYGQNPGEQYF
NA | NA | TRBJ2-5 | TRBV27 | TGTGCCAGCAGCTACCGGGAGAGGGAGACCCAGTACTTC | CASSYRERETQYF
NA | NA | TRBJ2-5 | TRBV15 | TGTGCCACCAGCGGGGACGGCGGGGTAGAGACCCAATACTTC | CATSGDGGVETQYF
NA | TRBD1 | TRBJ2-3 | TRBV9 | TGTGCCAGCAGCCTTACAGGGGGTGGTACAGATACGCAGTATTTT | CASSLTGGGTDTQYF
NA | NA | TRBJ1-1 | TRBV7-9 | TGTGCCAGCAGCCCCTCCCTGAACACTGAAGCTTTCTTT | CASSPSLNTEAFF
NA | TRBD1 | TRBJ1-1 | TRBV5-1 | TGCGCCAGCAGCTCAGGGGGCCCGGACACTGAAGCTTTCTTT | CASSSGGPDTEAFF
NA | TRBD1 | TRBJ1-1 | TRBV6-1 | TGTGCCAGCAGGGCCGGGAGGGGGCAGATAGCTTTCTTT | CASRAGRGQIAFF
NA | NA | TRBJ2-1 | TRBV6-6 | TGTGCCAGCAGTGGCCGAGCTACGTCCTACAATGAGCAGTTCTTC | CASSGRATSYNEQFF
few | NA | TRBJ1-2 | TRBV9 | TGTGCCAGCAGAGGCTGGGGGAACTATGGCTACACCTTC | CASRGWGNYGYTF
NA | NA | TRBJ1-2 | TRBV19 | TGTGCCAGTAGCCGGGGTGGCTACACCTTC | CASSRGGYTF
NA | NA | TRBJ1-2 | TRBV7-2 | TGTGCCTCCCAACCCAGTACACCTTATGGCTACACCTTC | CASQPSTPYGYTF
NA | TRBD1 | TRBJ1-1 | TRBV28 | TGTGCCAGCACCAGGGACAGGGGAGGCACTGAAGCTTTCTTT | CASTRDRGGTEAFF
NA | NA | TRBJ2-1 | TRBV4-3 | TGCGCCAGCAGCCAAGGACTAGGCAATGAGCAGTTCTTC | CASSQGLGNEQFF
NA | NA | TRBJ1-1 | TRBV4-3 | TGCGCCAGCAGCCAAGTACATCTGCTTCTAAGGGAGGGACGGACTGAAGCTTTCTTT | CASSQVHLLLREGRTEAFF
NA | TRBD1 | TRBJ1-2 | TRBV29-1 | TGCAGCGTTGAAGAGGGACAGATCTATGGCTACACCTTC | CSVEEGQIYGYTF
NA | NA | TRBJ2-2 | TRBV4-1 | TGCGCCAGCAGCCAAGATGGAAGGGCCGGGGAGCTGTTTTTT | CASSQDGRAGELFF
once | TRBD1 | TRBJ1-1 | TRBV14 | TGTGCCAGCAGGGGGACAGGGGGCGTGAACACTGAAGCTTTCTTT | CASRGTGGVNTEAFF
NA | NA | TRBJ2-1 | TRBV5-4 | TGTGCCAGCAGCTTGGAAGGGGCGGACAATGAGCAGTTCTTC | CASSLEGADNEQFF
once | TRBD2 | TRBJ2-2 | TRBV6-5 | TGTGCCAGCAGTGGGACTAGCGGGGGAAGCGGGGAGCTGTTTTTT | CASSGTSGGSGELFF
NA | NA | TRBJ1-1 | TRBV15 | TGTGCCACCAGCAGCCGTACAGGCACTGAAGCTTTCTTT | CATSSRTGTEAFF
NA | NA | TRBJ2-1 | TRBV7-9 | TGTGCCAGCAGCCAGGGGCTCAGGGTAAACAATGAGCAGTTCTTC | CASSQGLRVNNEQFF
NA | TRBD1 | TRBJ2-2 | TRBV4-3 | TGCGCCAGCAGCCAAGAACAAACACAGGGGAGTAACGGGGAGCTGTTTTTT | CASSQEQTQGSNGELFF
NA | NA | TRBJ1-4 | TRBV18 | TGTGCCAGCTCACCCCTGGGAGACATTAATGAAAAACTGTTTTTT | CASSPLGDINEKLFF
few | TRBD1 | TRBJ2-7 | TRBV27 | TGTGCCAGCAGTTTAAGGCAGGGGGCGCGTTACGAGCAGTACTTC | CASSLRQGARYEQYF
NA | NA | TRBJ1-1 | TRBV2 | TGTGCCAGCGGCGGGGACCCTAACACTGAAGCTTTCTTT | CASGGDPNTEAFF
NA | NA | TRBJ1-1 | TRBV30 | TGTGCCTGGAGGTCCCGATTGTTTCGAACCACGAACACTGAAGCTTTCTTT | CAWRSRLFRTTNTEAFF
few | TRBD1 | TRBJ1-6 | TRBV10-3 | TGTGCCATCAGTGTGGGACAGAATAATTCACCCCTCCACTTT | CAISVGQNNSPLHF
NA | NA | TRBJ2-1 | TRBV12-5 | TGTGCTAGTGGATACCCGACTAACCATAGCTCCTACAATGAGCAGTTCTTC | CASGYPTNHSSYNEQFF
once | NA | TRBJ1-1 | TRBV7-8 | TGTGCCAGCAGCTTAAACGGTAACAGTGAAGCTTTCTTT | CASSLNGNSEAFF
NA | TRBD1 | TRBJ2-7 | TRBV7-2 | TGTGCCAGCAGCTTTGGGGACAGGGGGTACGAGCAGTACTTC | CASSFGDRGYEQYF
NA | TRBD1 | TRBJ1-6 | TRBV13 | TGTGCCAGCAGCTTAGGGGACAGGGGTTCACCCCTCCACTTT | CASSLGDRGSPLHF
NA | NA | TRBJ1-1 | TRBV12-1 | TGTGCCAGCAGCTTTGGACAGTTGAACACTGAAGCTTTCTTT | CASSFGQLNTEAFF
NA | NA | TRBJ2-2 | TRBV30 | TGTGCCTGGAGTGTATCTCCGAACACCGGGGAGCTGTTTTTT | CAWSVSPNTGELFF
NA | TRBD2 | TRBJ2-1 | TRBV10-3 | TGTGCCATCAGCTCCAAGGGACTAGCGACCTACAATGAGCAGTTCTTC | CAISSKGLATYNEQFF
NA | NA | TRBJ2-5 | TRBV15 | TGTGCCACCAGCAGAGATAAAGAGACCCAGTACTTC | CATSRDKETQYF
NA | NA | TRBJ2-6 | TRBV5-1 | TGCGCCAGCAGCTTCTTTGCGCCCTCTGGGGCCAACGTCCTGACTTTC | CASSFFAPSGANVLTF
NA | NA | TRBJ2-5 | TRBV7-6 | TGTGCCAGCAGCTTAGGAATCCAAGAGACCCAGTACTTC | CASSLGIQETQYF
few | NA | TRBJ1-1 | TRBV9 | TGTGCCAGCAGCGTAGTGTGGAACACTGAAGCTTTCTTT | CASSVVWNTEAFF
few | TRBD1 | TRBJ1-6 | TRBV4-2 | TGTGCCAGCAGCCAAGAATGGGGACAGCCAACCCTCCACTTT | CASSQEWGQPTLHF